The clone carrying this T cell receptor beta chain was picked up many times. Between the trimmed V and J ends, which lost 5 bases and 0 bases, there was a span of 11 bases. Germline assignment: CDR1 SEHNR and CDR2 FQNEAQ (reference sequence). The length of the CDR3 is 14 residues. The use of a sample-barcoded 5' primer and a J-beta primer mix characterized a second PCR of roughly 6 to 12 cycles. MiXCR, run by TCRdb on the 5' RACE reads, gives a single entry per CDR3 protein. Of 1.5 million to 2 million distinct CDR3 sequences in the sample, about 31% are singletons; the top ten hold approximately 11%. The source of the sample is a study of blood T cells in healthy people across ages.

The sequence was obtained from a woman between 25 and 40 years old in good health. What was sequenced was blood. The J gene is TRBJ2-7, the V gene TRBV7-9; a weak D match, TRBD1 (6 bases). CDR3 nucleotides: TGTGCCAGCAGCCCTACAGGGTTCTCCTACGAGCAGTACTTC. Residues: CASSPTGFSYEQYF. The entire variable domain, with the rest obtained from reference TRBV7-9 and TRBJ2-7, is as follows: DTGVSQNPRHKITKRGQNVTFRCDPISEHNRLYWYRQTLGQGPEFLTYFQNEAQLEKSRLLSDRFSAERPKGSFSTLEIQRTEQGDSAMYLCASSPTGFSYEQYFGPGTRLTVT.